This T cell receptor (beta chain) was observed in a study of CD8 T cells in ankylosing spondylitis (TCRdb year 2017). For context, the study as a whole: The study profiled T cell receptor beta repertoires in healthy donors and ankylosing spondylitis patients to find disease-linked TCR variants. The whole study cohort included 108 healthy donors and 25 ankylosing spondylitis patients. Samples of peripheral blood were taken, and for ankylosing spondylitis patients, synovial fluid was collected as well. The paper as a whole reports these results and caveats: Some motif variants were previously reported in synovial fluid and blood of reactive arthritis patients, suggesting common disease-initiation mechanisms. Blood from ankylosing spondylitis patients appeared to be characterized by a TCR beta motif composed of about eight highly homologous amino acid variants. Significant enrichment of the disease-linked clones was reported in matched synovial fluid samples from ankylosing spondylitis patients. The disease-linked clones showed a CD8+ phenotype and occurred at relatively low frequencies in peripheral blood.

From a lookup of the germline V gene, CDR1 and CDR2 are SGHRS and YFSETQ. V drops 0 bases and J drops 1 base, leaving 10 bases in between. Inclusive of the bounding cysteine and phenylalanine, the CDR3 is 15 residues long. Only the CDR3 DNA stays, 45 bases, in frame from base 1. This clonotype was detected a few times. No cognate antigen has been identified for it. One base away there is no much larger clone; base qualities are not given. Instrument on record: Illumina HiSeq 2500. Quantitative 5'-RACE with molecular barcodes was the method used to prepare the TCR beta libraries. The authors' pipeline ran thus. A new computational method based on a probabilistic model of VDJ rearrangement was used to identify disease-linked TCR variants. Using fastp at Q25 and MiXCR, TCRdb reprocessed the public reads and kept productive beta chains. Rows matching on CDR3 protein sequence are summarized as one entry with the most common DNA and genes. For this entry, the V and J calls and clone size follow TCRdb and not the study's own pipeline. This sample has over 400,000 distinct CDR3 sequences in its table, and roughly a quarter of those were observed once. Approximately 1% of the sample is held by the ten biggest clonotypes.

This TCR was recovered from a male donor with ankylosing spondylitis. The rearrangement combines TRBV5-1 with TRBJ2-5, with no confident D gene call. The sample comprised blood, either unsorted or a sorted T cell fraction (not recorded which). The CDR3 is CASSLDSPLQETQYF. The nucleotides are TGCGCCAGCAGCTTGGACAGTCCCCTCCAAGAGACCCAGTACTTC.